A selection of T cell receptor beta chains follows, all from one sample in a study of T cell repertoires in cytomegalovirus infection. TCRdb redid the calling of the reads with MiXCR, one entry per CDR3 protein. The repertoire has 150,000 to 200,000 distinct CDR3 sequences, about 15% of them found once; the top ten carry 25% to 30%. What was sequenced was PBMCs. These receptors all stem from a human donor in good health (CMV status not recorded). Some clones in this sample may be carry-over from other donors' samples. Each CDR3 is given with its conserved first and last residue. Fields, in order: D gene, V gene, CDR3 length, clone size, J gene, CDR3 DNA, CDR3 protein. The D gene is left open where the match is weak. The size entry is marked missing in some rows and otherwise reads once, few, many or a size class.

NA	TRBV7-2	23	many	TRBJ1-5	TGTGCCAGCAGCTCCCTCCGCCCCTCGGGGGTCGACGGAATTAAAAACCCCGATCAGCCCCAGCATTTT	CASSSLRPSGVDGIKNPDQPQHF
NA	TRBV7-8	13	many	TRBJ1-2	TGTGCCAGCAGCTTAGCGGTGGGAGGCGGCTACACCTTC	CASSLAVGGGYTF
NA	TRBV7-8	18	many	TRBJ2-1	TGTGCCAGCAGCTTTTTAATCCTTATACAGGCGGAAGACAATGAGCAGTTCTTC	CASSFLILIQAEDNEQFF
TRBD1	TRBV14	15	NA	TRBJ2-7	TGTGCCAGCAGCCAAGAAGACAGGGGGTACTACGAGCAGTACTTC	CASSQEDRGYYEQYF
TRBD1	TRBV28	13	few	TRBJ2-7	TGTGCCAGCACAACCAGGACAGGGTTCGAGCAGTACTTC	CASTTRTGFEQYF
NA	TRBV6-2/TRBV6-3	14	few	TRBJ2-3	TGTGCCAGCAGTTGGTCTCCGACCGCCGATACGCAGTATTTT	CASSWSPTADTQYF
TRBD1	TRBV5-1	14	few	TRBJ2-7	TGCGCCAGCAGCTTGCGGACAGGGTTCGACGAGCAGTACTTC	CASSLRTGFDEQYF
NA	TRBV28	14	NA	TRBJ2-3	TGTGCCAGCAGGGACAGCGGTAGCACAGATACGCAGTATTTT	CASRDSGSTDTQYF
NA	TRBV5-5	14	NA	TRBJ1-4	TGTGCCAGCAGCTTGGGGCAGGCTGGGGGCGAACTGTTTTTT	CASSLGQAGGELFF
TRBD2	TRBV29-1	14	few	TRBJ2-1	TGCAGCGTTGAAGCTAGCGGGGGATACAATGAGCAGTTCTTC	CSVEASGGYNEQFF
TRBD1	TRBV7-2	15	many	TRBJ1-2	TGTGCCAGCAGGCGTGGAGGACAGGGGGAATATGGCTACACCTTC	CASRRGGQGEYGYTF
NA	TRBV12-3/TRBV12-4	15	few	TRBJ2-1	TGTGCCAGCAGTTTCCTTGCCGGAAGTTACAATGAGCAGTTCTTC	CASSFLAGSYNEQFF
NA	TRBV4-1	17	NA	TRBJ2-5	TGCGCCAGCAGCCGCGAAGGTGGAGGACTGTGGGAAGAGACCCAGTACTTC	CASSREGGGLWEETQYF
NA	TRBV6-5	16	many	TRBJ2-7	TGTGCCAGCAGTTACTCCTGGCAGGCGAGCTCCTACGAGCAGTACTTC	CASSYSWQASSYEQYF
NA	TRBV2	14	NA	TRBJ1-1	TGTGCCAGCAGTCGCGGACGGGGAGAGTCTGAAGCTTTCTTT	CASSRGRGESEAFF